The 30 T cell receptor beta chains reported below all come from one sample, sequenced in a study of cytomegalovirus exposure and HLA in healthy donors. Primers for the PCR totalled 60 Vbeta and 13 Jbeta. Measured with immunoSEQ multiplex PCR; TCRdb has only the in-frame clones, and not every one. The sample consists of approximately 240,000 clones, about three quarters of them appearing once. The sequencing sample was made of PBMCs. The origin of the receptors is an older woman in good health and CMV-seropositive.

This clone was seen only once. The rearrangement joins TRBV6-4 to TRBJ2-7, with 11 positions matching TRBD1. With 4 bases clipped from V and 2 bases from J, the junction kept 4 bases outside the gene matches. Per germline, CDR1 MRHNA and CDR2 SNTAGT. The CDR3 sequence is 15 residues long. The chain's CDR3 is CASSAWTGGTYEQYF. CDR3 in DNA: TGTGCCAGCAGTGCTTGGACAGGGGGCACCTACGAGCAGTACTTC.

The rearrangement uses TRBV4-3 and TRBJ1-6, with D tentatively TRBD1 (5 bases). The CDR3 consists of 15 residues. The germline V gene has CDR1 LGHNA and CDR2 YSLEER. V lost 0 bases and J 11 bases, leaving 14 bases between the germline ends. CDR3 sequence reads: CASSQDTGGVTPLHF. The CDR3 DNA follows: TGCGCCAGCAGCCAAGATACAGGAGGGGTAACACCCCTCCACTTT.

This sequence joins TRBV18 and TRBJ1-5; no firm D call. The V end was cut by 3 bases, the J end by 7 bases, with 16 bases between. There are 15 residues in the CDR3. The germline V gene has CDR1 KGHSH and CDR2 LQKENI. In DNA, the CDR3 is TGTGCCAGCTCACCGTTCCCTGCGGATGGACAGCCCCAGCATTTT. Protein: CASSPFPADGQPQHF.

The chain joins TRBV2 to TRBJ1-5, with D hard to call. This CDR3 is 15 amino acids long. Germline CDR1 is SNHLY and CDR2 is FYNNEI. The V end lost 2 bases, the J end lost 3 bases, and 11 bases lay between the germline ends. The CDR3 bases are TGTGCCAGCAGTGAACGTACAGCCGCCAATCAGCCCCAGCATTTT. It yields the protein CASSERTAANQPQHF.

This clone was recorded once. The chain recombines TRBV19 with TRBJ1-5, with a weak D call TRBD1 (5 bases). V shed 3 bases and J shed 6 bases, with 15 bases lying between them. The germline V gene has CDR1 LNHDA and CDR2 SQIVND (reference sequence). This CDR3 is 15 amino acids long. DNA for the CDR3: TGTGCCAGTAGTATGGAGGGGTCAGGGCGTCAGCCCCAGCATTTT. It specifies CASSMEGSGRQPQHF.

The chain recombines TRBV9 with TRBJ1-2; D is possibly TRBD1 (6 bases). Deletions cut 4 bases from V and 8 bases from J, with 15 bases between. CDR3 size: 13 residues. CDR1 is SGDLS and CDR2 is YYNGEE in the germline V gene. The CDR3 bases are TGTGCCAGCAGCATCAGGGGATTAGAGGGCTACACCTTC. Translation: CASSIRGLEGYTF.

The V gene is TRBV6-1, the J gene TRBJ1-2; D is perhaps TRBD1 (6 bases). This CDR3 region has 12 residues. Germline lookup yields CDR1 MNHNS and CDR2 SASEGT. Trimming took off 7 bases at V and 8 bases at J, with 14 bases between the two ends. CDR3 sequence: CASKQQGYGYTF. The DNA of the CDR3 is TGTGCCAGCAAACAACAGGGATACGGCTACACCTTC.

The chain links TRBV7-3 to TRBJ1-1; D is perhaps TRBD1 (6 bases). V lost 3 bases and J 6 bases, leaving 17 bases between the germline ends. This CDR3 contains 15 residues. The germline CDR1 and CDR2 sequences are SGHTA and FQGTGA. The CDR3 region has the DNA TGTGCCAGCAGCTTTTTCGGGGGGCAAGAATCTGAAGCTTTCTTT. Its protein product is CASSFFGGQESEAFF.

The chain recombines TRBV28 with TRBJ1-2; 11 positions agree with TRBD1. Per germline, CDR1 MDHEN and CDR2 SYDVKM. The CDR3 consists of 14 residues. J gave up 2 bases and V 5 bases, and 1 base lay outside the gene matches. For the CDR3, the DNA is TGTGCCAGCAGTGGGACAGGGGGAAACTATGGCTACACCTTC. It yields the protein CASSGTGGNYGYTF.

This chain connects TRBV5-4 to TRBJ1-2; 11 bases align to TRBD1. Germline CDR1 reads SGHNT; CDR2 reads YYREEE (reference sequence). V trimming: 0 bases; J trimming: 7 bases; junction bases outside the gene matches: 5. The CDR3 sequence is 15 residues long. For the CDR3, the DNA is TGTGCCAGCAGCTTGGGGGGGACAGGGGGTCTTGGCTACACCTTC. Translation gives CASSLGGTGGLGYTF.

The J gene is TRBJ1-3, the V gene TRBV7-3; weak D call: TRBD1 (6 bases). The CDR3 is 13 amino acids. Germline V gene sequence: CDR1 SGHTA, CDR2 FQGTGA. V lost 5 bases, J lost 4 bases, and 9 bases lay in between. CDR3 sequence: CASSLGQGNTIYF. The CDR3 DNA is TGTGCCAGCAGCCTCGGACAGGGAAACACCATATATTTT.

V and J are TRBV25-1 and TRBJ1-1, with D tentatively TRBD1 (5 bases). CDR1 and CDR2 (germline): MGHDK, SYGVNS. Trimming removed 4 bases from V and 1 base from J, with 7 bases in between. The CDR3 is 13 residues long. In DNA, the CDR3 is TGTGCCAGCAGTGTTCAGGGGAACACTGAAGCTTTCTTT. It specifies CASSVQGNTEAFF.

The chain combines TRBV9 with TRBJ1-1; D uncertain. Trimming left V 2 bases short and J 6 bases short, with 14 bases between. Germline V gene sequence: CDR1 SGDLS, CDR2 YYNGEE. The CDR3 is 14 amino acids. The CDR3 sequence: CASSVEAFGPEAFF. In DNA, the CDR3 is TGTGCCAGCAGCGTGGAGGCGTTTGGGCCTGAAGCTTTCTTT.

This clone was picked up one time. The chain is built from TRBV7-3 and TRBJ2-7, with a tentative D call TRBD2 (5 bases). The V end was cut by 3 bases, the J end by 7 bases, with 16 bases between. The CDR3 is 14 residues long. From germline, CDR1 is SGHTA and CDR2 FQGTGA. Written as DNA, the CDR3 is TGTGCCAGCAGCTTCGTGAGGGCCCCGGGGGAGCAGTACTTC. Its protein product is CASSFVRAPGEQYF.

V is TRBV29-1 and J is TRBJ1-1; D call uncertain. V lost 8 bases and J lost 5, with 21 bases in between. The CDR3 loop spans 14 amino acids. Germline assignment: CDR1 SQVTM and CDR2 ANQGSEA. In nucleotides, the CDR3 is TGCAGCCCCTCCCTTCTAGCGGATGGGACTGAAGCTTTCTTT. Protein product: CSPSLLADGTEAFF.

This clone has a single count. The CDR3 DNA reads as TGTGCCAGCAGCAGCGGGTGGCTCAATGAGCAGTTCTTC. It encodes CASSSGWLNEQFF. This chain joins TRBV6-6 and TRBJ2-1; tentative D call: TRBD2 (6 bases). Germline CDR1 MNHNY, CDR2 SVGAGI (reference sequence). The CDR3 contains 13 residues. Trimming cost V 6 bases and J 6 bases, with 12 bases left between them.

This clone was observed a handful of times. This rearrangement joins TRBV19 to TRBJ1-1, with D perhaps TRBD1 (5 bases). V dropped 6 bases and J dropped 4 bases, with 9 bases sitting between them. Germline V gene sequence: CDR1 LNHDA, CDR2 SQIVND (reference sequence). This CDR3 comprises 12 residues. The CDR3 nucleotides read TGTGCCAGTAGAGGAAGGGGCACTGAAGCTTTCTTT. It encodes CASRGRGTEAFF.

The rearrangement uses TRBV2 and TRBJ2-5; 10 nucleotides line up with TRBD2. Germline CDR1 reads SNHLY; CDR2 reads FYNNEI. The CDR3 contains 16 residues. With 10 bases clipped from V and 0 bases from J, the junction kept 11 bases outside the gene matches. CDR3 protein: CAIGGLAENYQETQYF. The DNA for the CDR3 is TGTGCCATTGGAGGACTAGCGGAAAATTACCAAGAGACCCAGTACTTC.

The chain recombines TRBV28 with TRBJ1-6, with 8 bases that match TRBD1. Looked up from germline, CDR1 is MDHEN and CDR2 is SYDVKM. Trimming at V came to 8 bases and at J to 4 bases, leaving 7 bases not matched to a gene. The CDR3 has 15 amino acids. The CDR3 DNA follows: TGTGCCAGCGTCGTCGGGACAGGATATAATTCACCCCTCCACTTT. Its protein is CASVVGTGYNSPLHF.

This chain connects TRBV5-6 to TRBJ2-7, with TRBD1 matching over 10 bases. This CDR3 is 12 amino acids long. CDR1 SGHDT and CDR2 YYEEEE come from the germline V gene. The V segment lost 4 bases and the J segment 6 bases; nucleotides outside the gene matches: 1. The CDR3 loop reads CASSGTGVEQYF. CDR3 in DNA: TGTGCCAGCAGCGGGACAGGGGTCGAGCAGTACTTC.

This CDR3 is CASTLGWGYTF. CDR3 nucleotides: TGTGCCAGCACCCTCGGTTGGGGCTACACCTTC. The chain couples TRBV2 to TRBJ1-2; D uncertain. CDR3 length: 11 residues. The germline V and J ends were trimmed by 7 bases and 8 bases, with 11 bases remaining between them. Per germline, CDR1 SNHLY and CDR2 FYNNEI.

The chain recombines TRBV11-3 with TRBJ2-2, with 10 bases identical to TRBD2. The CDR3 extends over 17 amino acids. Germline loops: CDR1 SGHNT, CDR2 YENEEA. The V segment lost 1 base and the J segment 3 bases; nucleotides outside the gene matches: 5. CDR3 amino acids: CASSLGQTSGHTGELFF. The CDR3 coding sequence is TGTGCCAGCAGCTTAGGCCAGACTAGCGGGCACACCGGGGAGCTGTTTTTT. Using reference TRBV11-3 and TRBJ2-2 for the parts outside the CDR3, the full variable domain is EAGVVQSPRYKIIEKKQPVAFWCNPISGHNTLYWYLQNLGQGPELLIRYENEEAVDDSQLPKDRFSAERLKGVDSTLKIQPAELGDSAVYLCASSLGQTSGHTGELFFGEGSRLTVL.

The CDR3 coding sequence is TGTGCCAGCAGTTACACAGGGGGAACTGAAGCTTTCTTT. It codes for CASSYTGGTEAFF. The chain links TRBV6-5 to TRBJ1-1; 8 positions agree with TRBD1. Germline assignment: CDR1 MNHEY and CDR2 SVGAGI. Germline trimming cut 2 bases from V and 5 bases from J; bases unmatched to any gene: 1. This CDR3 region has 13 residues.

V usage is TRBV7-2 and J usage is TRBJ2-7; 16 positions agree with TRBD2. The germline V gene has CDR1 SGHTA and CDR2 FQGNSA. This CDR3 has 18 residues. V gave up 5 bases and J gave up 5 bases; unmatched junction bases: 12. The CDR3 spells CASSPRPGLAGGRDEQYF. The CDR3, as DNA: TGTGCCAGCAGCCCGCGACCGGGACTAGCGGGGGGGCGGGACGAGCAGTACTTC. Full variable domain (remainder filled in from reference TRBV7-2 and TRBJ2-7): GAGVSQSPSNKVTEKGKDVELRCDPISGHTALYWYRQSLGQGLEFLIYFQGNSAPDKSGLPSDRFSAERTGGSVSTLTIQRTQQEDSAVYLCASSPRPGLAGGRDEQYFGPGTRLTVT.

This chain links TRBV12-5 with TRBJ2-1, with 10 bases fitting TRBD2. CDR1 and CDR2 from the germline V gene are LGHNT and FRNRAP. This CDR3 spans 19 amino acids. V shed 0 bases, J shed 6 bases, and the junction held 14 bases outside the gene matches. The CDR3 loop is CASGLVRVMGTSVFNEQFF. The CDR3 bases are TGTGCTAGTGGTTTGGTACGAGTGATGGGGACTAGCGTTTTCAATGAGCAGTTCTTC.

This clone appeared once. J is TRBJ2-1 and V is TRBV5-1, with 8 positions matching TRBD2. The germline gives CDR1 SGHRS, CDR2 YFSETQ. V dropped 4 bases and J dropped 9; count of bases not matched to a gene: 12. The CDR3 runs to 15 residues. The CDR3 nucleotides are TGCGCCAGCAGCCCACGTCCGGGACTAGAGGTTGAGCAGTTCTTC. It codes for CASSPRPGLEVEQFF.

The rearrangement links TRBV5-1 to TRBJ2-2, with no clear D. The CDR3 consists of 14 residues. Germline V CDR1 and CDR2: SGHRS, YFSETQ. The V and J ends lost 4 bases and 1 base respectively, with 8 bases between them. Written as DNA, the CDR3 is TGCGCCAGCAGCCAAAGACAGAACACCGGGGAGCTGTTTTTT. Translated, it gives CASSQRQNTGELFF.

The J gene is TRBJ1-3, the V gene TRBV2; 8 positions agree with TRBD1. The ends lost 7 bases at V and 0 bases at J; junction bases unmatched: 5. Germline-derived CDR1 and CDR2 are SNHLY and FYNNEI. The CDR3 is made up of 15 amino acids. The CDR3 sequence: CASNQQGGSGNTIYF. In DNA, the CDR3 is TGTGCCAGCAACCAACAGGGGGGCTCTGGAAACACCATATATTTT.

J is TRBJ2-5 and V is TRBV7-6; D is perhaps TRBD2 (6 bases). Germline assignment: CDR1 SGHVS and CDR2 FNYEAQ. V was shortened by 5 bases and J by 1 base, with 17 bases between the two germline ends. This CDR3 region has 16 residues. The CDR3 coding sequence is TGTGCCAGCAGCCCAACACTGGAGGGGACCCAAGAGACCCAGTACTTC. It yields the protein CASSPTLEGTQETQYF. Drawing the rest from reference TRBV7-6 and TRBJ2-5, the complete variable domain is GAGVSQSPRYKVTKRGQDVALRCDPISGHVSLYWYRQALGQGPEFLTYFNYEAQQDKSGLPNDRFSAERPEGSISTLTIQRTEQRDSAMYRCASSPTLEGTQETQYFGPGTRLLVL.

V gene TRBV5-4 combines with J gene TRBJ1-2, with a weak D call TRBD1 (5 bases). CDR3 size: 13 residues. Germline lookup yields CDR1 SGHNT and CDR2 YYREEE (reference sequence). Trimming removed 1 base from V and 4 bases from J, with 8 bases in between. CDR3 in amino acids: CASSLRQTYGYTF. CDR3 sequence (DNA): TGTGCCAGCAGCTTGAGACAGACCTATGGCTACACCTTC.